This T cell receptor (beta chain) was observed in a study of cytomegalovirus exposure and HLA in healthy donors. Study-level points and caveats: Reportedly, HLA-A and HLA-B alleles of most subjects were accurately predicted from TCR beta. Productive status was seen about 90% or about 30% of the time for most TCR beta V segments in an earlier analysis. Most TCR sequences were rare, but some public TCRs occurred in many donors. An Asian-associated ancestry cluster reportedly showed fewer N-insertions than the approximately 690-donor mean in a later analysis.

V was clipped by 7 bases and J by 10 bases; unmatched bases: 9. Germline V lookup: CDR1 MNHEY, CDR2 SVGAGI. The CDR3 spans 12 residues. Turning to this clone: Its cognate antigen is unknown.

PCR primers comprised 60 Vbeta and 13 Jbeta primers. Here immunoSEQ multiplex PCR was the method, and the copy in TCRdb shows in-frame clones only, minus some. This sample has 180,000 or so clones; under 80% occur once, and the top ten carry about 2.9%. The chain recombines TRBV6-5 with TRBJ2-5; TRBD2 matches at 7 bases. Sequenced: PBMCs. This clonotype was sampled from a man aged 35 to 55 in good health and CMV-seronegative. CDR3 DNA: TGTGCCAGCACGCGAGCGGGGAGTGGCCAGTACTTC. It translates to CASTRAGSGQYF.